This record covers a single TCR beta chain. The repertoire was sequenced with immunoSEQ multiplex PCR; TCRdb's copy has only in-frame clones and lacks some. Altogether about 45,000 clones are present, more than 75% being singletons, with the ten largest covering about 15%. The source of the sample is a study of OX40 agonist ivuxolimab in advanced cancers. About the study: Three partial responders included one hepatocellular carcinoma patient and two cutaneous melanoma patients.

The CDR3 runs 15 residues. With 0 bases removed from V and 0 bases from J, the gap between germline ends came to 9 bases. Germline V gene data show CDR1 as SGHRS and CDR2 as YFSETQ. This chain connects TRBV5-1 to TRBJ1-2, with D tentatively TRBD1 (6 bases). The sequence was collected from an adult with an advanced solid tumor such as melanoma, head and neck, liver or kidney cancer. The material was CD4+ or CD8+ T cells sorted from blood, obtained in a trial of the OX40 agonist ivuxolimab. The CDR3 coding sequence is TGCGCCAGCAGCTTGGAGGGGGGAGCTAACTATGGCTACACCTTC. This sequence encodes CASSLEGGANYGYTF.